This T cell receptor beta chain stems from a study of human T cells and chemical hapten exposure. Study-level information: Researchers reported sensitizing a 2 cm by 2 cm upper inner arm skin site with 2% DPC. Yields of TCR per sample differed, chiefly owing to small differences in pooled library volume. Affected patients, primarily female, had alopecia areata, totalis or universalis. Each patch test put 0.01% DPC on the upper back, and results were read at 6 days.

MiXCR, run by TCRdb on the RACE reads, gives a single entry per CDR3 protein. The sample carries 200,000 to 300,000 distinct CDR3 sequences, about 9% recorded once. The CDR3 runs to 17 residues. Germline V gives CDR1 DFQATT, CDR2 SNEGSKA (reference sequence). Germline trimming cut 5 bases from V and 0 bases from J; bases unmatched to any gene: 13. Regarding time point: pre-sensitization, week 0. Treatment specified: therapeutic diphenylcyclopropenone sensitization with weekly scalp DPC. The V gene is TRBV20-1, the J gene TRBJ2-3, with 8 bases fitting TRBD2. This receptor was taken from a woman in her 40s with alopecia areata. Some clones in this sample may be carry-over from other donors' samples. Source: whole blood, taken in connection with sensitization to the hapten diphenylcyclopropenone (DPC). The CDR3 nucleotides read TGCAGTGCTTTACCCCTCCCGAGCGGGAGCAGCACAGATACGCAGTATTTT. This translates into CSALPLPSGSSTDTQYF.